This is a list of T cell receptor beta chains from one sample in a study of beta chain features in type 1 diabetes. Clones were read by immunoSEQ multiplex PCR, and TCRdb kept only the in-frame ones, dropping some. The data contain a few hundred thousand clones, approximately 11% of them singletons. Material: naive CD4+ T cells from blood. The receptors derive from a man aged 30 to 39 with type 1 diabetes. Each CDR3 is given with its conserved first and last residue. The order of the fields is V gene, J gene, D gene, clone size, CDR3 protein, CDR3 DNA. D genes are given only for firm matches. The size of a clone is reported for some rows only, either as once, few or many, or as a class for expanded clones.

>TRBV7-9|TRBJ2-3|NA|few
CASSPNGEGADTQYF
TGTGCCAGCAGCCCCAACGGGGAGGGGGCAGATACGCAGTATTTT
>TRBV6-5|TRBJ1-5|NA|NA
CASSTYAGDGQPQHF
TGTGCCAGCAGTACCTATGCCGGAGATGGGCAGCCCCAGCATTTT
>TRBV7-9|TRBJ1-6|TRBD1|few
CASSPGQGGYSPLHF
TGTGCCAGCAGCCCGGGACAGGGAGGATATTCACCCCTCCACTTT
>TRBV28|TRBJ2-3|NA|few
CASSPGGPRGTQYF
TGTGCCAGCAGCCCCGGTGGTCCGAGGGGGACGCAGTATTTT
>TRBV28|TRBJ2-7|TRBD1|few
CASSLSFRRQGDEQYF
TGTGCCAGCAGTTTATCGTTCCGCAGACAGGGAGACGAGCAGTACTTC
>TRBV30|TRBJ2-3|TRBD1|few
CAWNRQGADTQYF
TGTGCCTGGAACCGACAGGGAGCAGATACGCAGTATTTT
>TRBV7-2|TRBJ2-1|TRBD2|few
CASSQGSSGGDEQFF
TGTGCCAGCAGCCAGGGGTCTAGCGGGGGCGATGAGCAGTTCTTC
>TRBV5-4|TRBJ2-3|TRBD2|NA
CASSPGLAGTDTQYF
TGTGCCAGCAGCCCAGGACTAGCGGGCACAGATACGCAGTATTTT
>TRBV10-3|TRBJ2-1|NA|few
CAISERGSDNEQFF
TGTGCCATCAGTGAGAGGGGAAGTGACAATGAGCAGTTCTTC
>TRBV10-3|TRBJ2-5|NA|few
CAISVNQETQYF
TGTGCCATCAGCGTTAATCAGGAGACCCAGTACTTC
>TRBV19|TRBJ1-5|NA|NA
CASSIRRRDDNQPQHF
TGTGCCAGTAGTATACGTCGCAGGGATGATAATCAGCCCCAGCATTTT
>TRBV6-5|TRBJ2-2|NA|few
CASREQGTGELFF
TGTGCCAGCAGAGAACAGGGCACCGGGGAGCTGTTTTTT
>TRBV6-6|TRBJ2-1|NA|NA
CASSPREWHNEQFF
TGTGCCAGCAGTCCTAGGGAGTGGCACAATGAGCAGTTCTTC
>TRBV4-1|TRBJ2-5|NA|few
CASRRQELLQETQYF
TGCGCCAGCCGCCGACAGGAGTTATTACAAGAGACCCAGTACTTC
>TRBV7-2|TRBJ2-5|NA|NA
CASSLLRGQETQYF
TGTGCCAGCAGCTTACTCAGGGGACAAGAGACCCAGTACTTC
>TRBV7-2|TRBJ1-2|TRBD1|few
CASSPATGIGGYTF
TGTGCCAGCAGCCCAGCGACAGGGATCGGTGGCTACACCTTC
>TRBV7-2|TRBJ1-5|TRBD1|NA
CASSHRQGDQPQHF
TGTGCCAGCAGCCACCGACAGGGCGACCAGCCCCAGCATTTT
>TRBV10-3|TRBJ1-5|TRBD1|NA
CAISESLDRGNQPQHF
TGTGCCATCAGTGAGTCGTTGGACAGGGGGAATCAGCCCCAGCATTTT
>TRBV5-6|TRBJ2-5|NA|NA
CASSLGLATAQETQYF
TGTGCCAGCAGCTTGGGGCTAGCTACTGCCCAAGAGACCCAGTACTTC
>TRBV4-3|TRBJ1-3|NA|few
CASSQEQGSGNTIYF
TGCGCCAGCAGCCAAGAACAGGGCTCTGGAAACACCATATATTTT
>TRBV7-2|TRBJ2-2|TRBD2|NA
CASSARTSGGGELFF
TGTGCCAGCAGCGCTCGGACTAGCGGGGGCGGGGAGCTGTTTTTT
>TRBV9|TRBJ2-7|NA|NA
CASSVGPGEYEQYF
TGTGCCAGCAGCGTGGGCCCGGGGGAATACGAGCAGTACTTC
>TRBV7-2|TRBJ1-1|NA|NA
CASSQDIQNTEAFF
TGCGCCAGCAGCCAAGACATCCAGAACACTGAAGCTTTCTTT
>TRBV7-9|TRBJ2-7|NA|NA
CASSSGQYLEQYF
TGTGCCAGCAGCTCAGGACAGTACCTCGAGCAGTACTTC
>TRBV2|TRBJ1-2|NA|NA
CASGRGGANYGYTF
TGTGCCTCCGGGCGAGGGGGGGCTAACTATGGCTACACCTTC
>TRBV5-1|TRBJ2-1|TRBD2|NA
CASSLAALRTSVNNEQFF
TGCGCCAGCAGCTTGGCCGCCCTGCGGACTAGCGTGAACAATGAGCAGTTCTTC